Below, 13 T cell receptor beta chains from the same sample are listed, as sequenced in a study of TIL therapy for anti-PD-1-resistant metastatic lung cancer. This was the immunoSEQ v3 assay. This table comes from immunoSEQ multiplex PCR, and its TCRdb copy is limited to in-frame clones, with some not included. The sample has 55,000 to 70,000 clones; roughly 84% are singletons. The time point was: pre-treatment sample, taken before nivolumab and TIL therapy. The sample here was blood, taken at baseline. The source of these receptors is a person between 25 and 79 years old with non-small cell lung cancer.

The chain recombines TRBV7-2 with TRBJ2-1; possible D gene TRBD2, 5 bases. Trimming took off 8 bases at V and 0 bases at J, with 20 bases between the two ends. Germline assignment: CDR1 SGHTA and CDR2 FQGNSA. This CDR3 has 17 residues. CDR3: CASSSRGIDYSYNEQFF. The CDR3 DNA is TGTGCCAGCTCATCCCGAGGGATCGATTACTCCTACAATGAGCAGTTCTTC.

This clone was detected only a few times. This chain uses TRBV12-3 or TRBV12-4 with TRBJ2-6; unclear D gene. This CDR3 has 13 residues. Trimming took off 7 bases at V and 3 bases at J, with 7 bases between the two ends. CDR3 sequence reads: CASTPGGANVLTF. CDR3 in DNA: TGTGCCAGCACCCCAGGTGGGGCCAACGTCCTGACTTTC.

This sequence joins TRBV18 and TRBJ1-3; D is unresolved. CDR1 KGHSH and CDR2 LQKENI come from the germline V gene. V was pared by 0 bases and J by 0 bases, with 6 bases between. The CDR3 loop spans 15 amino acids. The CDR3 coding sequence is TGTGCCAGCTCACCACCAACGAGCTCTGGAAACACCATATATTTT. Translated: CASSPPTSSGNTIYF.

This clone has a single count. The gene calls are TRBV6-6 and TRBJ1-5; 8 positions match TRBD1. V shed 6 bases and J 1 base; nucleotides not matched to a gene: 5. CDR1 and CDR2 from the germline V gene are MNHNY and SVGAGI (reference sequence). The CDR3 covers 15 residues. The CDR3 protein is CASSPQGGSNQPQHF. The CDR3 coding sequence is TGTGCCAGCAGCCCACAGGGGGGAAGCAATCAGCCCCAGCATTTT.

The V gene is TRBV28, the J gene TRBJ1-5; a possible D gene is TRBD1 (6 bases). V shed 6 bases and J shed 0 bases, with 15 bases lying between them. The CDR3 length is 16 residues. Germline V gene lookup returns CDR1 MDHEN and CDR2 SYDVKM. CDR3 loop: CASRSFEGHSNQPQHF. Written as DNA, the CDR3 is TGTGCCAGCAGGTCCTTTGAGGGACATAGCAATCAGCCCCAGCATTTT. The full variable domain, its missing parts supplied by reference TRBV28 and TRBJ1-5, is DVKVTQSSRYLVKRTGEKVFLECVQDMDHENMFWYRQDPGLGLRLIYFSYDVKMKEKGDIPEGYSVSREKKERFSLILESASTNQTSMYLCASRSFEGHSNQPQHFGDGTRLSIL.

Details on this clone: Other DNA sequences within the sample encode an identical CDR3. The chain is built from TRBV30 and TRBJ1-5; D call uncertain. In germline, CDR1 is GTSNPN, CDR2 SVGIG (reference sequence). The V end lost 0 bases, the J end lost 4 bases, and 7 bases lay between the germline ends. The CDR3 sequence is 13 residues long. Here the CDR3 reads CAWSVQGNQPQHF. Here the CDR3 DNA reads TGTGCCTGGAGTGTACAAGGGAATCAGCCCCAGCATTTT. Full variable domain (remainder filled in from reference TRBV30 and TRBJ1-5): SQTIHQWPATLVQPVGSPLSLECTVEGTSNPNLYWYRQAAGRGLQLLFYSVGIGQISSEVPQNLSASRPQDRQFILSSKKLLLSDSGFYLCAWSVQGNQPQHFGDGTRLSIL.

This clone came up once. In nucleotides, the CDR3 is TGTGCCAGCAGTCCTCAAGGACAGACCTACGAGCAGTACTTC. It encodes CASSPQGQTYEQYF. V usage is TRBV2 and J usage is TRBJ2-7; maybe TRBD1 (6 bases). The CDR3 totals 14 residues. The germline V gene encodes CDR1 SNHLY and CDR2 FYNNEI. V dropped 5 bases and J dropped 2 bases, with 13 bases sitting between them.

This sequence joins TRBV25-1 and TRBJ1-2; D is perhaps TRBD1 (6 bases). The V end was cut by 1 base, the J end by 4 bases, with 19 bases between. Looked up from germline, CDR1 is MGHDK and CDR2 is SYGVNS. The CDR3 has 17 amino acids. CDR3 protein: CASSEFSGQNGGYGYTF. In DNA, the CDR3 is TGTGCCAGCAGTGAATTTAGCGGACAGAACGGGGGCTATGGCTACACCTTC.

The chain is built from TRBV2 and TRBJ1-1; D may be TRBD1 (6 bases). Germline-derived CDR1 and CDR2 are SNHLY and FYNNEI. The CDR3 spans 11 residues. The germline V and J ends were trimmed by 2 bases and 10 bases, with 8 bases remaining between them. CDR3 DNA: TGTGCCAGCAGTGAAAGGGGGGGAGCTTTCTTT. Its translation: CASSERGGAFF.

The chain carries TRBV21-1 and TRBJ2-7; the table assigns TRBD2, which was not confirmed against the DNA. TRBV21-1 is a pseudogene. This CDR3 has 12 amino acids. CDR3 region: CASTAGHYEQYF. Here the CDR3 DNA reads TGTGCCAGCACCGCGGGGCACTACGAGCAGTACTTC.

The J gene is TRBJ2-5, the V gene TRBV5-5; D is possibly TRBD1 (6 bases). This CDR3 spans 15 amino acids. The germline CDR1 and CDR2 sequences are SGHKS and YYEKEE (reference sequence). Trimming shortened V by 0 bases and J by 7 bases, and 16 bases separated the two germline ends. The DNA of the CDR3 is TGTGCCAGCAGCTTGGATGGGGGCAGGGTACGGACCCAGTACTTC. It specifies CASSLDGGRVRTQYF.

A single count supports this clone. The genes are TRBV3-1 (or the pseudogene TRBV3-2) and TRBJ2-1; D is undetermined. The CDR3 has 13 residues. Germline V gene lookup returns CDR1 LGHDT and CDR2 YNNKEL (reference sequence). Deletions cut 0 bases from V and 5 bases from J, with 5 bases between. Here the CDR3 reads CASSQDLDNEQFF. CDR3 DNA sequence: TGTGCCAGCAGCCAAGATCTCGACAATGAGCAGTTCTTC.

The chain uses TRBV6-5 and TRBJ1-1; the match to TRBD1 covers 7 bases. Germline trimming cut 8 bases from V and 1 base from J; bases unmatched to any gene: 4. Per the germline V gene, CDR1 is MNHEY and CDR2 is SVGAGI. This CDR3 comprises 13 residues. The DNA for the CDR3 is TGTGCCAGCCGACAGGGCCAGAACACTGAAGCTTTCTTT. Protein: CASRQGQNTEAFF.